The 27 T cell receptor beta chains in this list originate from one sample, sequenced in a study of beta chain features in type 1 diabetes. Sequenced material consisted of expressed TCRB transcripts (all of the isolated RNA was reverse transcribed). Method: immunoSEQ multiplex PCR; TCRdb's copy keeps in-frame clones and lacks some. In the table there are 250,000 to 300,000 clones, 14% of which are singletons. Their target antigens are unknown. Study-wide results and limits: All four CD4+ subsets of Type 1 diabetes patients contained TCRB CDR3s that were moderately but significantly shorter.

Sequencing was performed on naive CD4+ T cells from blood. These receptors were taken from a man aged 25-40 years with type 1 diabetes.

The chain couples TRBV28 to TRBJ2-7, with 8 bases lining up with TRBD2. Germline V CDR1 and CDR2: MDHEN, SYDVKM. The V and J ends lost 8 bases and 4 bases, in that order; junction bases with no gene match: 10. CDR3 length: 14 residues. The CDR3 DNA reads TGTGCCAGCTCCCCGCCGGGACTAGAGTACGAGCAGTACTTC. Amino acids: CASSPPGLEYEQYF.

This clone was seen a few times. This sequence joins TRBV7-9 and TRBJ2-5; 13 bases align to TRBD2. The CDR3 spans 18 residues. Germline V gene sequence: CDR1 SEHNR, CDR2 FQNEAQ (reference sequence). V dropped 2 bases and J dropped 4; count of bases not matched to a gene: 10. The CDR3, as DNA: TGTGCCAGCAGCTTAACGACCCCCAGACTAGCGGGAGGAGAGACCCAGTACTTC. It translates to CASSLTTPRLAGGETQYF.

The chain links TRBV23-1 to TRBJ2-2, with 8 bases matching TRBD2. TRBV23-1 is an ORF for which the function is uncertain. J lost 1 base, V lost 8 bases, and 6 bases had no gene match. This CDR3 is built from 15 residues. DNA of the CDR3: TGCGCCAGCCCAGCGGGGGAACAGAACACCGGGGAGCTGTTTTTT. It encodes CASPAGEQNTGELFF.

There are a few counts of this clone. The gene calls are TRBV18 and TRBJ2-1; TRBD2 might be the D (6 bases). Deletions cut 3 bases from V and 7 bases from J, with 16 bases between. Germline assignment: CDR1 KGHSH and CDR2 LQKENI. CDR3 length: 15 residues. As DNA, the CDR3 is TGTGCCAGCTCACCTACGGGTGCGGGGAGGAATGAGCAGTTCTTC. Its translation is CASSPTGAGRNEQFF.

The chain links TRBV7-2 to TRBJ2-2, with D possibly TRBD1 on 5 matching bases. CDR3 length: 13 residues. Looked up from germline, CDR1 is SGHTA and CDR2 is FQGNSA. Deletions cut 1 base from V and 7 bases from J, with 7 bases between. The CDR3 coding sequence is TGTGCCAGCAGCTTAGTTAGGGGCGGGGAGCTGTTTTTT. Protein product: CASSLVRGGELFF.

The genes are TRBV18 and TRBJ2-6; the D is unclear. This CDR3 has 15 residues. Trimming shortened V by 6 bases and J by 0 bases, and 9 bases separated the two germline ends. Germline V lookup: CDR1 KGHSH, CDR2 LQKENI. In DNA form, the CDR3 reads TGTGCCAGCTCCGGCGGAAGCTCTGGGGCCAACGTCCTGACTTTC. Its translation: CASSGGSSGANVLTF.

The chain links TRBV7-2 to TRBJ2-1, with 16 positions matching TRBD2. The CDR3 runs 16 residues. The V and J ends lost 8 bases and 9 bases, in that order; junction bases with no gene match: 10. The germline V gene encodes CDR1 SGHTA and CDR2 FQGNSA. CDR3 nucleotide sequence: TGTGCCAGCTTTTCCGGGACTAGCGGGAGGGCCTCTGAGCAGTTCTTC. Translating gives CASFSGTSGRASEQFF.

This clone was seen only a few times. J is TRBJ1-2 and V is TRBV28; 9 bases line up with TRBD1. Germline V gene data show CDR1 as MDHEN and CDR2 as SYDVKM. The CDR3 consists of 12 residues. J was trimmed by 7 bases and V by 10 bases; bases with no gene match: 7. CDR3 amino acids: CATQQGARGYTF. The CDR3 DNA is TGTGCCACACAACAGGGGGCGCGTGGCTACACCTTC.

As regards this clone: Other nucleotide sequences from this sample produce the same CDR3. The CDR3 bases are TGTGCCAGCAGTTCCGGGACAGGCAATCAGCCCCAGCATTTT. Translation: CASSSGTGNQPQHF. This chain uses TRBV28 with TRBJ1-5, with 7 positions matching TRBD1. Looked up from germline, CDR1 is MDHEN and CDR2 is SYDVKM. V dropped 4 bases and J dropped 2; count of bases not matched to a gene: 2. The CDR3 loop spans 14 amino acids. Combining the CDR3 with reference TRBV28 and TRBJ1-5 gives the whole variable domain DVKVTQSSRYLVKRTGEKVFLECVQDMDHENMFWYRQDPGLGLRLIYFSYDVKMKEKGDIPEGYSVSREKKERFSLILESASTNQTSMYLCASSSGTGNQPQHFGDGTRLSIL.

The chain links TRBV14 to TRBJ2-7; the D gene is possibly TRBD1 (5 bases). The germline V gene encodes CDR1 SGHDN and CDR2 FVKESK. This CDR3 is built from 16 residues. The V gene lost 0 bases and the J gene lost 9 bases, with 21 bases spanning the gap. In DNA, the CDR3 is TGTGCCAGCAGCCAAGAACGCCCGACAGTTCCCCTCAGGCAGTACTTC. As protein: CASSQERPTVPLRQYF.

In the case of this clone: The junction departs from germline at one end; a sequencing error may be responsible. The V and J genes are TRBV2 and TRBJ2-3, with TRBD2 identical over 9 bases. Germline V gene data show CDR1 as SNHLY and CDR2 as FYNNEI. This CDR3 contains 11 residues. This chain's CDR3 is CASSAGSGRNF. The CDR3 nucleotides read TGTGCCAGCAGTGCAGGGAGCGGGAGGAATTTT.

This clone was seen a few times. The chain combines TRBV15 with TRBJ2-1, with D perhaps matching TRBD2 (5 bases). The CDR3 spans 15 residues. Trimming removed 3 bases at V and 0 bases at J, with 9 bases between. The V gene's germline CDR1 is LNHNV and CDR2 YYDKDF (reference sequence). CDR3 DNA sequence: TGTGCCACCAGCAGCGGACTCTTCTCCTACAATGAGCAGTTCTTC. This sequence encodes CATSSGLFSYNEQFF.

This clone was picked up a small number of times. This chain joins TRBV7-9 and TRBJ1-5; weak D call: TRBD1 (6 bases). V was shortened by 4 bases and J by 5 bases, with 12 bases between the two germline ends. From germline, CDR1 is SEHNR and CDR2 FQNEAQ (reference sequence). The CDR3 covers 14 residues. The chain's CDR3 is CASSSGHPYQPQHF. CDR3 coding DNA: TGTGCCAGCAGCTCGGGACATCCCTATCAGCCCCAGCATTTT.

This clone was seen a few times. The chain joins TRBV11-1 to TRBJ2-7; TRBD1 is a possible D gene (6 bases). Germline loops: CDR1 SGHAT, CDR2 FQDESV (reference sequence). The CDR3 contains 14 residues. V was trimmed by 4 bases and J by 0 bases, leaving 10 bases between them. CDR3 protein: CASSYRDHSYEQYF. The DNA of the CDR3 is TGTGCCAGCAGCTACAGGGACCACTCCTACGAGCAGTACTTC.

This clone was counted between two and nine times. This chain links TRBV29-1 with TRBJ1-1, with D possibly matching TRBD1 (5 bases). Germline CDR1 and CDR2: SQVTM and ANQGSEA. This CDR3 is built from 13 residues. Trimming took off 6 bases at V and 0 bases at J, with 11 bases between the two ends. The CDR3 loop is CSVTDTLNTEAFF. The CDR3 bases are TGCAGCGTCACGGACACTCTGAACACTGAAGCTTTCTTT. Looking up the rest from reference TRBV29-1 and TRBJ1-1 gives the full variable domain: SAVISQKPSRDICQRGTSLTIQCQVDSQVTMMFWYRQQPGQSLTLIATANQGSEATYESGFVIDKFPISRPNLTFSTLTVSNMSPEDSSIYLCSVTDTLNTEAFFGQGTRLTVV.

Only a few counts were recorded for this clone. The sample contains more than one DNA sequence encoding this CDR3. This chain uses TRBV28 with TRBJ2-6; tentatively, D is TRBD1 (6 bases). The germline V gene encodes CDR1 MDHEN and CDR2 SYDVKM. With 4 bases removed from V and 2 bases from J, the gap between germline ends came to 9 bases. The CDR3 spans 15 residues. The CDR3 here is CASSSQGAGANVLTF. Written as DNA, the CDR3 is TGTGCCAGCAGTTCACAGGGAGCTGGGGCCAACGTCCTGACTTTC.

This clone was detected only a few times. The CDR3 region has the DNA TGTGCCAGCAGGGCCGTCGGCACAGATACGCAGTATTTT. It specifies CASRAVGTDTQYF. V gene TRBV2 combines with J gene TRBJ2-3; D gene uncertain. Trimming took 6 bases from V and 1 from J, leaving 8 bases between them. CDR3 length: 13 amino acids. Germline CDR1 and CDR2: SNHLY and FYNNEI.

This clone has just a few counts. The chain recombines TRBV7-2 with TRBJ2-1; 16 bases align to TRBD2. Germline lookup yields CDR1 SGHTA and CDR2 FQGNSA. V lost 5 bases and J lost 6; bases outside the gene matches: 7. This CDR3 has 17 residues. DNA for the CDR3: TGTGCCAGCAGCCCGCCAGGGACTAGCGGGAGGGCCAATGAGCAGTTCTTC. This sequence encodes CASSPPGTSGRANEQFF.

This chain uses TRBV9 with TRBJ2-2; D is perhaps TRBD2 (5 bases). The CDR3 is 15 residues long. The V gene's germline CDR1 is SGDLS and CDR2 YYNGEE. Trimming stripped 4 bases from V and 0 bases from J, with 10 bases between. CDR3: CASSRGFSNTGELFF. As DNA, the CDR3 is TGTGCCAGCAGCCGAGGGTTTTCGAACACCGGGGAGCTGTTTTTT.

This clone came up a few times. The rearrangement uses TRBV6-6 and TRBJ2-7, with a weak D call TRBD2 (6 bases). V lost 2 bases and J 3 bases, leaving 8 bases between the germline ends. Germline loops: CDR1 MNHNY, CDR2 SVGAGI (reference sequence). CDR3 length: 13 residues. The CDR3 coding sequence is TGTGCCAGCAGTTACCGGCGGGGCTACGAGCAGTACTTC. Amino acids: CASSYRRGYEQYF.

This clone was seen more than once but under ten times. The V gene is TRBV25-1, the J gene TRBJ2-7; TRBD1 matches 9 bases. The germline CDR1 and CDR2 sequences are MGHDK and SYGVNS. V shed 4 bases and J 4 bases; nucleotides not matched to a gene: 2. The CDR3 is 13 amino acids. CDR3 region: CASSGDRVYEQYF. CDR3 sequence (DNA): TGTGCCAGCAGTGGGGACAGGGTTTACGAGCAGTACTTC.

Notes on this clone: This specimen includes other DNA sequences encoding the same CDR3. The V gene is TRBV9, the J gene TRBJ2-3, with a weak D call TRBD2 (6 bases). Germline lookup yields CDR1 SGDLS and CDR2 YYNGEE. V was clipped by 0 bases and J by 1 base, with 6 bases between them. The CDR3 runs to 14 residues. The CDR3 sequence: CASSVASGTDTQYF. The CDR3 bases are TGTGCCAGCAGCGTAGCTAGCGGCACAGATACGCAGTATTTT.

This clone was seen a few times. The chain carries TRBV5-1 and TRBJ1-2, with 7 bases fitting TRBD1. Germline loops: CDR1 SGHRS, CDR2 YFSETQ. The V gene end was trimmed by 0 bases and the J gene end by 8 bases; junction bases not matched to a gene: 7. This CDR3 has 14 residues. The CDR3 nucleotides read TGCGCCAGCAGCTTGGCAGGGGGAATGGACGGCTACACCTTC. It encodes CASSLAGGMDGYTF.

This chain uses TRBV4-2 with TRBJ1-5; 10 nucleotides align to TRBD1. Per the germline V gene, CDR1 is LGHNA and CDR2 is YNFKEQ. V gave up 4 bases and J gave up 6 bases; unmatched junction bases: 6. CDR3 length: 15 residues. The DNA of the CDR3 is TGTGCCAGCAGCCGGGAGACAGGGGGCGTTCAGCCCCAGCATTTT. It codes for CASSRETGGVQPQHF.

V gene TRBV28 combines with J gene TRBJ2-7; TRBD1 matches 7 bases. With V trimmed by 3 bases and J by 2 bases, 10 bases remained unmatched. The length of the CDR3 is 16 residues. CDR1 MDHEN and CDR2 SYDVKM come from the germline V gene. CDR3 DNA sequence: TGTGCCAGCAGTTTTCCCGGGACAGCCTTAACCTACGAGCAGTACTTC. Translated, it gives CASSFPGTALTYEQYF. The whole variable domain, remainder taken from reference TRBV28 and TRBJ2-7, is DVKVTQSSRYLVKRTGEKVFLECVQDMDHENMFWYRQDPGLGLRLIYFSYDVKMKEKGDIPEGYSVSREKKERFSLILESASTNQTSMYLCASSFPGTALTYEQYFGPGTRLTVT.

J is TRBJ1-1 and V is TRBV27, with a possible D match to TRBD1 (6 bases). V was pared by 3 bases and J by 6 bases, with 11 bases between. CDR3 length: 13 residues. Germline loops: CDR1 MNHEY, CDR2 SMNVEV (reference sequence). The CDR3 loop is CASSFGGAAEAFF. The CDR3 DNA reads as TGTGCCAGCAGTTTTGGGGGGGCGGCTGAAGCTTTCTTT.

This clone has just a few counts. Other DNA sequences in the same sample also yield this CDR3. The rearrangement joins TRBV7-9 to TRBJ2-2; 9 positions agree with TRBD2. Germline V lookup: CDR1 SEHNR, CDR2 FQNEAQ (reference sequence). V lost 5 bases, J lost 6 bases, and 7 bases stayed unmatched. This CDR3 spans 15 amino acids. The CDR3 is CASSSSGRGAGELFF. CDR3 sequence (DNA): TGTGCCAGCAGCAGTAGCGGGAGAGGGGCCGGGGAGCTGTTTTTT.